This T cell receptor beta chain was observed in a study of beta chain features in type 1 diabetes. Whole-study context: All samples together contributed 85 million to 120 million sorted cells for examination.

Notes on the study in general: For cells with high TCR expression, cDNA sequencing could yield over-representation. Possible PCR preference for shorter templates applied equally to patients and controls. Type 1 diabetes patients showed fewer insertions and more deletions at VDJ junctions.

A note on this clone: Its antigen is not identified.

Expressed TCRB transcripts were sequenced because the isolated RNA had all been reverse transcribed beforehand. The table came from immunoSEQ multiplex PCR; TCRdb's copy has only in-frame clones and leaves some out. The table has about 44,000 clones, around 50% seen once. The V gene end was trimmed by 7 bases and the J gene end by 8 bases; junction bases not matched to a gene: 11. Germline CDR1 is ENHRY and CDR2 is SYGVKD. The CDR3 runs 14 residues. The chain links TRBV10-3 to TRBJ1-1, with 9 bases lining up with TRBD1. The sequence came from a woman aged 18-29 years in good health. Sample: Tregs from blood. CDR3 loop: CAIKGVGQGREAFF. CDR3 nucleotides: TGTGCCATCAAGGGGGTAGGACAGGGGCGAGAAGCTTTCTTT.